Sequencing of this T cell receptor (beta chain) was carried out in a study of graft-versus-host responses after intestinal transplantation. Assay: immunoSEQ multiplex PCR; the TCRdb copy retains only in-frame clones and omits some. This table has about 69,000 clones, roughly 92% appearing once. Germline CDR1 and CDR2: SEHNR and FQNEAQ (reference sequence). The CDR3 runs 17 residues. Trimming took 4 bases from V and 4 from J; bases not matched to a gene: 11. The chain has TRBV7-9 and TRBJ1-4, with 8 bases lining up with TRBD1. The sequence came from a human patient who received an intestinal transplant, so some T cells may come from the graft donor. This sample comprised bone marrow, obtained around 730 days after intestinal transplantation. CDR3 DNA sequence: TGTGCCAGCAGCTCCCACCTTAGACAGGGGCTTAATGAAAAACTGTTTTTT. This encodes CASSSHLRQGLNEKLFF.